This T cell receptor beta chain came from a study of shared clonotypes between healthy human individuals. Across several immunoSEQ plates, the genomic DNA of each subset was split evenly. The repertoire was sequenced with immunoSEQ multiplex PCR; TCRdb's copy has only in-frame clones and lacks some. Of around 940,000 clones detected, approximately 80% appear once; the ten largest clones hold roughly 1.5%. All donors qualified as healthy HIV-negative adults and had experienced no recent acute infections or vaccinations. The investigators split CD4+ cells into a CD45RA+ naive subset and a CD45RA-negative memory subset. Sequenced material: memory CD4+ T cells sorted from blood. The sample's subset: CD45RA-negative fraction. This TCR came from a man younger than 30 in good health.

In nucleotides, the CDR3 is TGTGCCAGCAGCGTAGCCGGGAGGGGCCCATACAATGAGCAGTTCTTC. It encodes CASSVAGRGPYNEQFF. The V and J genes are TRBV9 and TRBJ2-1; 8 bases are a match to TRBD2. The CDR3 is 16 residues long. The ends lost 0 bases at V and 4 bases at J; junction bases unmatched: 6. The germline CDR1 and CDR2 sequences are SGDLS and YYNGEE. Looking up the rest from reference TRBV9 and TRBJ2-1 gives the full variable domain: DSGVTQTPKHLITATGQRVTLRCSPRSGDLSVYWYQQSLDQGLQFLIQYYNGEERAKGNILERFSAQQFPDLHSELNLSSLELGDSALYFCASSVAGRGPYNEQFFGPGTRLTVL.